This T cell receptor beta chain was obtained from a study of blood T cell repertoires in COVID-19 (TCRdb year 2020). At the level of the whole study: Samples from collaborators originated in the United States, Italy and Spain and spanned both the acute and convalescent phases of COVID-19. The prospective study material was composed of cDNA or gDNA derived from T cells, B-cell-depleted T cells, or PBMCs. Deeply sampled blood TCRbeta repertoires from subjects exposed to, actively infected with, or recovered from COVID-19 were included in the dataset. The repertoires were released in a freely available public database intended as a resource for research on the immune response to SARS-CoV-2. The samples were drawn from two sources: the first 160 participants of the ongoing ImmuneRACE study, and 1,000 to 1,500 subjects contributed by 6 global collaborators. Nearly every sample came with metadata listing a de-identified subject ID, COVID-19 status, age in years and sex. Where available, HLA class I and class II types were obtained from metadata supplied by the sample provider rather than from assay-based typing. Points the paper makes about the study in general: The quantity of clinical and demographic metadata differed by source and by participant and was supplied without curation.

As for this clone: The specificity of this receptor is unknown. The record has no base qualities; no much larger clone is one base away.

At one collaborating source in Seattle, patients were enrolled during active infection and were followed longitudinally through the course of disease. The collaborating institutions used their own protocols to collect whole blood in K2EDTA tubes. Collaborator samples were shipped for TCRbeta analysis as frozen whole blood, isolated PBMCs, or DNA extracted from either sample type. The immunoSEQ Assay, a bias-controlled multiplex PCR, was used to amplify TCRbeta CDR3 regions from genomic DNA. In the paper's pipeline: The number of nucleated cells in each sample was estimated from the amplification of reference gene primers within the assay. To quantify the absolute abundance of each unique TCRbeta CDR3 rearrangement, sequence reads were collapsed and filtered. Productive Simpson clonality was computed per sample as the square root of Simpson's diversity index over productive rearrangements. Not all clones reach the TCRdb copy of this immuneACCESS table, which keeps in-frame sequences only. Checked studies attribute under half of the gap to unresolved V genes and leave the rest unexplained. D and trimming come from the DNA, and the V and J calls and clone size come from that table. Present in this sample are fewer than 200,000 clones, roughly 80% of which were seen just once. The top ten clones comprise about 12% of the sample.

From its cysteine to its phenylalanine, the CDR3 spans 16 amino acids. The only DNA kept is the CDR3, 48 bases in frame from the first base. For this chain, trimming is 1 base at the V end and 4 bases at the J end, and the number of junction bases without a gene match is 6. The germline V gene provides CDR1 SGHTA and CDR2 FQGNSA. The chain was built from TRBV7-2 and TRBJ2-2, with 7 junctional bases fitting TRBD2. The material sequenced was peripheral blood. This clonotype was sampled from an elderly woman with COVID-19, enrolled during active disease. The bases are TGTGCCAGCAGCTTAGGGGGGAGGGCCGCCACCGGGGAGCTGTTTTTT. It is translated as CASSLGGRAATGELFF.